What follows are 9 T cell receptor beta chains derived from one specimen sequenced in a study of cytomegalovirus exposure and HLA in healthy donors. Both 60 Vbeta primers and 13 Jbeta primers went into the PCR. Here immunoSEQ multiplex PCR was the method, and the copy in TCRdb shows in-frame clones only, minus some. Counted here are about 130,000 clones, approximately 74% occurring once; the ten biggest clones make up 7.3%. Sequencing was done on a sample of PBMCs. The receptors derive from a male donor in good health and CMV-seronegative.

The chain joins TRBV21-1 to TRBJ2-7; no DNA check was done on the table's D call, TRBD1. TRBV21-1 is labeled a pseudogene. The CDR3 runs to 14 residues. This CDR3 is CASSSRDRRDEQYF. In nucleotides, the CDR3 is TGTGCCAGCAGCAGTCGGGACAGGAGGGACGAGCAGTACTTC.

V is TRBV7-8 and J is TRBJ1-4, with a possible D match to TRBD1 (5 bases). CDR1 SGHVS and CDR2 FQNEAQ come from the germline V gene. This CDR3 region has 17 residues. The germline V and J ends were trimmed by 5 bases and 8 bases, with 24 bases remaining between them. The CDR3 sequence is CASSTWTGGSRGEKLFF. In DNA, the CDR3 is TGTGCCAGCAGCACCTGGACGGGAGGCTCAAGGGGAGAAAAACTGTTTTTT.

V is TRBV21-1 and J is TRBJ2-7; TRBD2, the table's D call, lacks a check against the DNA. TRBV21-1 is termed a pseudogene. The CDR3 loop spans 16 amino acids. CDR3 bases: TGTGCCAGCAGCAAAGGGGACCCAGCCGGCGGGGGGGAGCAGTACTTC. Residues: CASSKGDPAGGGEQYF.

The J gene is TRBJ1-5, the V gene TRBV6-6, with D possibly being TRBD1 (5 bases). V was clipped by 5 bases and J by 6 bases, with 11 bases between them. The CDR3 sequence is 13 residues long. Per germline, CDR1 MNHNY and CDR2 SVGAGI (reference sequence). The CDR3 loop is CASSGTPFQPQHF. The CDR3 nucleotides read TGTGCCAGCAGTGGGACTCCCTTTCAGCCCCAGCATTTT.

CDR3 nucleotide sequence: TGTGCCATCACTGACAGGAATGAGCAGTTCTTC. Protein: CAITDRNEQFF. The J gene is TRBJ2-1, the V gene TRBV10-3; tentative D call: TRBD1 (6 bases). The CDR3 has 11 residues. Trimming removed 7 bases at V and 7 bases at J, with 8 bases between. In germline, CDR1 is ENHRY, CDR2 SYGVKD.

The chain couples TRBV5-3 to TRBJ2-7, with a possible D match to TRBD2 (6 bases). TRBV5-3 is an open reading frame whose function is uncertain. V dropped 5 bases and J dropped 6 bases, with 21 bases sitting between them. CDR3 length: 15 amino acids. CDR3 residues: CARRLRPFEGGEQYF. The CDR3 DNA is TGTGCCAGAAGACTGCGGCCCTTTGAGGGAGGCGAGCAGTACTTC.

Only a few counts were recorded for this clone. This chain connects TRBV15 to TRBJ1-3; D gene uncertain. Deletions cut 6 bases from V and 2 bases from J, with 11 bases between. The germline CDR1 and CDR2 sequences are LNHNV and YYDKDF (reference sequence). The CDR3 extends over 14 amino acids. In nucleotides, the CDR3 is TGTGCCACCAGTGGCTTTCGTCCTGGAAACACCATATATTTT. Its protein product is CATSGFRPGNTIYF.

V gene TRBV15 combines with J gene TRBJ2-2; unclear D gene. The CDR3 consists of 13 residues. The germline gives CDR1 LNHNV, CDR2 YYDKDF (reference sequence). The V gene lost 2 bases and the J gene lost 6 bases, with 7 bases spanning the gap. CDR3 sequence: CATSRPSAGELFF. CDR3 nucleotide sequence: TGTGCCACCAGCAGACCTAGTGCCGGGGAGCTGTTTTTT.

This clone was counted between two and nine times. This chain links TRBV6-6 with TRBJ2-1; 11 nucleotides agree with TRBD1. Germline CDR1 MNHNY, CDR2 SVGAGI (reference sequence). The junction had 0 bases not matched to a gene; V was cut back by 0 bases and J by 2 bases. The CDR3 has 16 amino acids. CDR3 loop: CASSYSGQGAYNEQFF. The CDR3 DNA follows: TGTGCCAGCAGTTACTCGGGACAGGGGGCCTACAATGAGCAGTTCTTC.